One T cell receptor (beta chain) is described in this entry. What it binds is unknown. The sample originates from a study of shared clonotypes between healthy human individuals. Repertoires were generated with immunoSEQ multiplex PCR, while TCRdb's copy carries only in-frame clones and drops some. The repertoire holds approximately 740,000 clones, with about 92% as singletons. Germline CDR1 is MNHEY and CDR2 is SVGAGI. The CDR3 contains 14 residues. V lost 3 bases, J lost 4 bases, and 12 bases lay in between. Terminally differentiated effector memory CD45RA+ cells were excluded by CCR7 positive selection of CD45RO-negative cells. Findings and caveats of the study: Non-shared clonotypes had lower generation probabilities than those shared by all four donors.

This receptor was identified in a young man in good health. Specimen: naive CD8+ T cells sorted from blood. V usage is TRBV6-5 and J usage is TRBJ1-1; D is ambiguous. The CDR3 coding sequence is TGTGCCAGCAGTTATTCGAAGGACGGCACTGAAGCTTTCTTT. Translation: CASSYSKDGTEAFF.